These T cell receptor beta chains were read from a single sample in a study of blood T cell repertoires in COVID-19. Sequencing used immunoSEQ multiplex PCR; TCRdb keeps in-frame clones, though not all of them. This sample has tens of thousands of clones, with about 83% found just once. Sequencing was done on a sample of peripheral blood. The receptors were sampled from a man between 65 and 79 years old with active COVID-19. The CDR3 runs from the conserved cysteine through the conserved F or W. Each record gives: V gene, CDR3 length, J gene, clone size, D gene, CDR3 protein, CDR3 DNA. The D gene is left open where the match is weak. Expanded clones are given a class, and other clones once, few, many or no size at all.

TRBV12-3/TRBV12-4	11	TRBJ1-1	.	TRBD1	CASKQTGGAFF	TGTGCCAGCAAACAAACAGGGGGAGCTTTCTTT
TRBV4-2	15	TRBJ2-3	.	TRBD1	CASSQGQTLSDTQYF	TGTGCCAGCAGCCAGGGACAGACCCTCTCAGATACGCAGTATTTT
TRBV6-2/TRBV6-3	17	TRBJ1-2	.	TRBD1	CASSSTPTGRMGYGYTF	TGTGCCAGCAGCTCCACTCCGACAGGGCGGATGGGCTATGGCTACACCTTC
TRBV15	14	TRBJ2-7	.	TRBD2	CATSTAAGGYEQYF	TGTGCCACCAGCACCGCGGCGGGGGGCTACGAGCAGTACTTC
TRBV18	13	TRBJ1-1	.	.	CASSKELNTEAFF	TGTGCCAGCTCTAAGGAGTTGAACACTGAAGCTTTCTTT
TRBV6-2/TRBV6-3	13	TRBJ2-5	.	.	CASSMASEETQYF	TGTGCCAGCAGTATGGCTTCCGAAGAGACCCAGTACTTC
TRBV2	14	TRBJ1-2	once	.	CASLRGSGSDGYTF	TGTGCCAGCCTCAGGGGATCCGGATCAGATGGCTACACCTTC
TRBV7-7	14	TRBJ1-3	.	.	CATVGGAPGNTIYF	TGTGCTACCGTGGGGGGGGCACCTGGAAACACCATATATTTT
TRBV19	14	TRBJ1-3	.	.	CASSQGSSGNTIYF	TGTGCCAGTAGTCAGGGTAGCTCTGGAAACACCATATATTTT
TRBV3-1/TRBV3-2	13	TRBJ2-1	.	TRBD1	CASSQGSRGLQFF	TGTGCCAGCAGCCAAGGCTCGAGGGGGCTGCAGTTCTTC
TRBV19	14	TRBJ2-1	.	.	CASSIEGAQNEQFF	TGTGCCAGTAGTATAGAAGGGGCGCAGAATGAGCAGTTCTTC
TRBV3-1/TRBV3-2	16	TRBJ1-4	.	TRBD1	CASSQALRGLNEKLFF	TGTGCCAGCAGCCAAGCCCTCAGGGGGCTTAATGAAAAACTGTTTTTT
TRBV5-1	13	TRBJ2-3	.	.	CASSSASADTQYF	TGCGCCAGCAGCTCAGCTAGCGCAGATACGCAGTATTTT
TRBV9	19	TRBJ2-3	.	TRBD2	CASSVAERGALSSWQTQYF	TGTGCCAGCAGCGTAGCCGAGCGGGGGGCCCTCAGTTCGTGGCAAACGCAGTATTTT
TRBV2	14	TRBJ2-7	.	TRBD1	CASSRPGQGTEQYF	TGTGCCAGCAGTAGACCGGGACAGGGGACCGAGCAGTACTTC
TRBV7-2	15	TRBJ2-7	.	.	CASSLGQSSSYEQYF	TGTGCCAGCAGCTTAGGGCAGTCTAGCTCCTACGAGCAGTACTTC
TRBV9	14	TRBJ1-2	.	TRBD1	CASRGQSSNYGYTF	TGTGCCAGCAGGGGACAGAGTTCTAACTATGGCTACACCTTC
TRBV7-3	15	TRBJ2-1	.	TRBD1	CASSSDRGSYNEQFF	TGTGCCAGCAGCTCCGACAGGGGATCGTACAATGAGCAGTTCTTC
TRBV4-3	15	TRBJ2-7	few	.	CASSQDNRVGYEQYF	TGCGCCAGCAGCCAAGATAACAGGGTGGGGTACGAGCAGTACTTC
TRBV5-5	15	TRBJ1-4	.	.	CASSLDQGRVEKLFF	TGTGCCAGCAGCTTGGATCAGGGGAGGGTTGAAAAACTGTTTTTT
TRBV7-2	16	TRBJ1-1	.	.	CASSLAVLNGATEAFF	TGTGCCAGCAGCTTGGCGGTTCTCAATGGAGCAACTGAAGCTTTCTTT
TRBV5-4	14	TRBJ1-4	.	TRBD1	CASSRDRGDEKLFF	TGTGCCAGCAGCAGGGACAGAGGGGATGAAAAACTGTTTTTT